This TCR beta chain is drawn from a study of T cells in narcolepsy. Study as a whole: Healthy controls were enrolled alongside patients with narcolepsy type 1 or type 2.

A remark on this clone: Its cognate antigen is unknown.

Sequencing was performed with immunoSEQ multiplex PCR; in TCRdb, only in-frame clones are kept and a portion is missing. The profile covers about 30,000 clones, with roughly four fifths appearing a single time and about 1.2% taken by the ten largest. Study results and limitations: Healthy controls reportedly lacked the autoreactive clonotypes serially found in patients' blood. HCRT-specific and TRIB2-specific autoreactive clonotypes appeared among same-patient CSF and blood CD4+ clonotypes. No autoreactive T cell clone sequences appeared in some memory CD4+ repertoires.

CDR1 is SGHRS and CDR2 is YFSETQ in the germline V gene. The CDR3 covers 20 residues. Germline trimming cut 4 bases from V and 3 bases from J; bases unmatched to any gene: 20. The sample comprised CD45RA- memory CD4+ T cells from PBMCs. The receptor comes from a human donor with narcolepsy. The chain uses TRBV5-1 and TRBJ2-1, with 9 bases fitting TRBD2. CDR3 nucleotides: TGCGCCAGCAGCCAACCCACAGGGGAGGGTCTAGCGGGGTTCTACAATGAGCAGTTCTTC. Residues: CASSQPTGEGLAGFYNEQFF.